This T cell receptor beta chain comes out of a study of regulatory T cells in long-lasting Graves disease. Time point meaning: persistent/refractory GD, antithyroid drugs over 5 years with positive TRAb. The TCR library was prepared using RNA isolated from PBMCs. This clonotype was detected only a few times. CDR3-region Arm-PCR and iRepertoire HTBI primers produced the TCR beta libraries. From the multiplex PCR reads, TCRdb called clonotypes with MiXCR, one entry per CDR3 protein. The repertoire consists of hundreds of thousands of distinct CDR3 sequences, with roughly 20% occurring once and the leading ten covering under 9%. The input for sequencing was peripheral blood mononuclear cells (PBMCs), taken when the disease was refractory, from a patient treated with antithyroid drugs. This sequence was found in a female donor with Graves disease.

The CDR3 loop reads CASSKDRRLTSSYEQYF. CDR3 coding DNA: TGTGCCAGCAGTAAGGACAGGAGATTAACCAGCTCCTACGAGCAGTACTTC. V usage is TRBV6-1 and J usage is TRBJ2-7; TRBD1 matches 7 bases. Trimming took 5 bases from V and 0 from J; bases not matched to a gene: 13. The germline V gene has CDR1 MNHNS and CDR2 SASEGT. This CDR3 has 17 residues.